This T cell receptor (beta chain) stems from a study of T and B cells in COVID-19 patients (TCRdb year 2020). Concerning the study at large: Using TRB and IGH repertoire sequencing of peripheral blood, the study characterized adaptive immunity in COVID-19 patients who had active infection or had recovered. Of the roughly 20 patients in the active-infection cohort, over 15 had comorbidities associated with unfavorable COVID-19 outcome. Repertoire analyses used an age-matched reference group of 40 or so healthy donors who were negative for COVID-19 antibodies as the comparison. As many as 9 follow-up blood samples were taken per patient, and some of the samples covered different disease stages within the same individual. A recovered cohort was made up of about 19 patients contributing under 25 samples, mostly after mild to moderate COVID-19 managed as outpatients. Median age was around 30 years in the recovered cohort versus about 68 years in the active-infection cohort. Over 8 million TCR sequences were analysed in a TCR and BCR sequence repository that covered 30 to 45 patients and 65 to 75 time points. Critical illness requiring mechanical ventilation or ECMO was present in about 60% of the 20 patients in the active-infection cohort. A couple of patients belonged to both the recovered and active cohorts because samples were available from active disease and after recovery.

Genomic DNA extracted from blood, in amounts of 250-500 ng, served as the starting material for amplifying TRB repertoires. The CDR3 goes from the cysteine to the phenylalanine over 13 residues. CDR3 DNA is the only sequence kept; it has 39 bases, read in frame from the first base. Trimming removed 1 base from V and 16 bases from J, leaving 16 bases between the germline ends. The germline V gene yields SGHTA for CDR1 and FQGNSA for CDR2. What the authors observed across the whole study: The recovered cohort had approximately 2,500 exclusive TCR clusters, including 25 to 35 low-pGen clusters. Patients with COVID-19 were reported to show strongly skewed TRBV/TRBJ gene usage. Specific T cell subsets (CD4+/Treg/CD8+) and sorted SARS-CoV-2-responsive or tetramer+ T cells had not yet been sequenced, with those experiments still ongoing. TRB repertoires were found to be highly clonal in active COVID-19, whereas diversity and richness at recovery were found to rise above healthy donor levels. Blood samples obtained from mildly ill patients during symptoms, as well as early samples obtained from severe cases, were available only in scarce numbers. The reported TCR clusters were stated to require prospective validation before clinical use. The cohort was judged too small for assessing how HLA contributes to COVID-19 susceptibility or severity.

This clonotype showed up just a few times. Its antigen is unknown. No quality values exist for individual bases; no much larger clone is one base distant. Sequenced using an Illumina MiSeq. Multiplex PCR with BIOMED2 TRB-A/B primer pools was used to amplify the TRB rearrangements. Illumina-compatible adapters and 7-nucleotide sample barcodes were added to the amplicons in two consecutive PCRs. All library PCRs used Phusion HS II polymerase. The amplicons were purified from gel with the NucleoSpin Gel and PCR Clean-up kit, measured on Qubit, and combined at around 4.2 nM. The quality of the amplicon pool was checked on an Agilent 2100 Bioanalyzer prior to Illumina next-generation sequencing. Concerning the study's data processing: Annotation of TRB rearrangements was done in MiXCR 3.0.8 with the default MiXCR reference library. Non-productive reads and sequences with fewer than 2 reads were removed, and every unique CDR3 nucleotide sequence was treated as one clone. R 3.5.1 was used to calculate clonality, diversity, richness and V-J gene usage. TCR clustering by CDR3 similarity used GLIPH2, with generation probabilities calculated by OLGA. GLIPH2 clusters were kept only if they contained at least four unique TCR clonotypes found in at least three individuals. Using fastp at Q25 and MiXCR, TCRdb reprocessed the public reads and kept productive beta chains. Each entry is one CDR3 protein sequence, shown with its most common DNA and genes. TCRdb, not the authors, supplied the V and J calls. The sample contains approximately 4,600 distinct CDR3 sequences, 25% to 35% of them found a single time. In total, the top ten clones hold about 36% of the sample.

The TCR was taken from a human donor with active COVID-19. Recombination connected TRBV7-2 to TRBJ1-4; there is no confident call for the D gene. Source material: blood. The CDR3 in this case is CASSLVVAAQEFF. The nucleotide sequence reads as follows: TGTGCCAGCAGCTTAGTCGTGGCGGCCCAGGAGTTTTTT.